The 11 T cell receptor beta chains below were found in one sample sequenced in a study of cytotoxic CD8 clonotypes in ibrutinib-treated CLL. Here immunoSEQ multiplex PCR was the method, and the copy in TCRdb shows in-frame clones only, minus some. The sample lists tens of thousands of clones; approximately 65% were seen once. The input for sequencing was PBMCs, taken after 24 months of ibrutinib treatment. These receptors were obtained from a human donor with chronic lymphocytic leukemia.

The chain is built from TRBV4-1 and TRBJ1-2; 8 positions match TRBD1. The CDR3 runs to 15 residues. Germline assignment: CDR1 MGHRA and CDR2 YSYEKL. Losses at the gene ends were 1 base for V and 4 bases for J; bases not matched to a gene: 5. In DNA, the CDR3 is TGCGCCAGCAGCCAAGTGGGACAGGACCTCTATGGCTACACCTTC. Translated: CASSQVGQDLYGYTF.

The chain links TRBV4-1 to TRBJ1-5; TRBD1 is a possible D gene (6 bases). V lost 0 bases and J lost 3, with 15 bases in between. Germline V gene sequence: CDR1 MGHRA, CDR2 YSYEKL. The CDR3 runs 17 residues. CDR3: CASSQDGPGDTNQPQHF. The CDR3 DNA is TGCGCCAGCAGCCAAGATGGCCCCGGGGACACCAATCAGCCCCAGCATTTT.

The gene calls are TRBV2 and TRBJ2-7; 11 bases agree with TRBD2. Germline V gene data show CDR1 as SNHLY and CDR2 as FYNNEI. Unmatched junction bases numbered 10, after V lost 6 bases and J lost 3 bases. This CDR3 contains 16 residues. The CDR3 region has the DNA TGTGCCAGCAGAACGGGACTAGCGGACACAGGCTACGAGCAGTACTTC. It is translated as CASRTGLADTGYEQYF. Combining the CDR3 with reference TRBV2 and TRBJ2-7 gives the whole variable domain EPEVTQTPSHQVTQMGQEVILRCVPISNHLYFYWYRQILGQKVEFLVSFYNNEISEKSEIFDDQFSVERPDGSNFTLKIRSTKLEDSAMYFCASRTGLADTGYEQYFGPGTRLTVT.

The V and J genes are TRBV6-1 and TRBJ1-5; D unresolved. This CDR3 region has 15 residues. The ends were cut back, 3 bases at V and 1 base at J, with 10 bases in the middle. Germline loops: CDR1 MNHNS, CDR2 SASEGT. CDR3 residues: CASSDSMGSNQPQHF. CDR3 sequence (DNA): TGTGCCAGCAGTGATAGTATGGGAAGCAATCAGCCCCAGCATTTT.

The rearrangement joins TRBV7-6 to TRBJ2-3, with D perhaps TRBD1 or TRBD2 (5 bases each). The germline gives CDR1 SGHVS, CDR2 FNYEAQ. The V and J ends lost 5 bases and 3 bases respectively, with 21 bases between them. The CDR3 extends over 17 amino acids. As DNA, the CDR3 is TGTGCCAGCAGCCGGATAGACCCGGGACGGGGTACAGATACGCAGTATTTT. Amino acid sequence: CASSRIDPGRGTDTQYF. Looking up the rest from reference TRBV7-6 and TRBJ2-3 gives the full variable domain: GAGVSQSPRYKVTKRGQDVALRCDPISGHVSLYWYRQALGQGPEFLTYFNYEAQQDKSGLPNDRFSAERPEGSISTLTIQRTEQRDSAMYRCASSRIDPGRGTDTQYFGPGTRLTVL.

This chain links TRBV6-6 with TRBJ2-6; D tentatively fits TRBD1 or TRBD2 (5 bases each). Trimming shortened V by 2 bases and J by 2 bases, and 7 bases separated the two germline ends. CDR3 length: 15 amino acids. CDR1 and CDR2 from the germline V gene are MNHNY and SVGAGI (reference sequence). CDR3 in amino acids: CASSYGGAGANVLTF. CDR3 nucleotides: TGTGCCAGCAGTTACGGGGGTGCTGGGGCCAACGTCCTGACTTTC.

J is TRBJ2-3 and V is TRBV6-1, with 9 bases lining up with TRBD2. Unmatched junction bases numbered 5, after V lost 5 bases and J lost 5 bases. The germline CDR1 and CDR2 sequences are MNHNS and SASEGT. The CDR3 contains 14 residues. The chain's CDR3 is CASSSAGGVDTQYF. As DNA, the CDR3 is TGTGCCAGCAGTTCGGCGGGAGGGGTAGATACGCAGTATTTT.

The chain combines TRBV6-1 with TRBJ1-2; TRBD1 matches 9 bases. The germline V gene has CDR1 MNHNS and CDR2 SASEGT. The CDR3 extends over 14 amino acids. The V segment lost 4 bases and the J segment 7 bases; nucleotides outside the gene matches: 7. The CDR3 loop is CASSARGQGLGYTF. CDR3 DNA: TGTGCCAGCAGTGCCCGCGGACAGGGGCTTGGCTACACCTTC.

This clone was picked up one time. The chain employs TRBV5-6 and TRBJ1-2, with no clear D. The CDR3 sequence is 15 residues long. Trimming took 4 bases from V and 5 from J, leaving 18 bases between them. CDR1 is SGHDT and CDR2 is YYEEEE in the germline V gene. CDR3 in amino acids: CASSLVLPGKYGYTF. CDR3 nucleotide sequence: TGTGCCAGCAGCCTCGTCTTACCCGGGAAATATGGCTACACCTTC.

DNA of the CDR3: TGTGCCAGCAGCTTTGAGACCGGGGAGCTGTTTTTT. This encodes CASSFETGELFF. The chain links TRBV5-5 to TRBJ2-2; D not certain. This CDR3 has 12 residues. CDR1 is SGHKS, CDR2 YYEKEE, per germline (reference sequence). V dropped 2 bases and J dropped 5 bases, with 4 bases sitting between them.

Concerning this clone: One end of the junction varies from germline; a read error may be responsible. The chain carries TRBV5-6 and TRBJ2-7; TRBD1 matches 9 bases. The CDR3 extends over 16 amino acids. Germline CDR1 SGHDT, CDR2 YYEEEE. CDR3 protein: CASSLGAGTGSSEQYF. CDR3 nucleotide sequence: TGTGCCAGCAGCTTGGGTGCCGGGACAGGGTCCTCCGAGCAGTACTTC.